What follows are 26 T cell receptor beta chains derived from one specimen sequenced in a study of early T cells in non-severe SARS-CoV-2 infection. TCRdb passed the 5' RACE reads through MiXCR, listing each CDR3 protein once. The sample has 100,000 or so distinct CDR3 sequences; roughly 14% are singletons. Sequencing was performed on whole blood. The source of these receptors is an adult who was a healthcare worker with PCR-confirmed SARS-CoV-2 infection or an uninfected control (not recorded which).

The CDR3 nucleotides read TGTGCCAGTAGTATAGAGGTCGGGGGAAGGCAGCCCCAGCATTTT. It translates to CASSIEVGGRQPQHF. The chain recombines TRBV19 with TRBJ1-5; a possible D gene is TRBD1 (5 bases). V lost 0 bases to trimming and J lost 7 bases, with 13 bases between them. Germline V lookup: CDR1 LNHDA, CDR2 SQIVND (reference sequence). The CDR3 runs 15 residues.

The gene calls are TRBV12-3 or TRBV12-4 and TRBJ1-4, with TRBD1 as a possible D gene (5 bases). Trimming cost V 6 bases and J 5 bases, with 13 bases left between them. The CDR3 covers 14 residues. CDR3 in amino acids: CASSRRGGNEKLFF. The DNA of the CDR3 is TGTGCCAGCAGCCGGCGGGGCGGGAATGAAAAACTGTTTTTT.

This clonotype was counted at least ten times. As DNA, the CDR3 is TGCAGTGCTAGATCGAGTAGCGGGGGACTCACAGATACGCAGTATTTT. Its translation is CSARSSSGGLTDTQYF. The chain employs TRBV20-1 and TRBJ2-3, with 9 nucleotides matching TRBD2. V lost 2 bases, J lost 2 bases, and 8 bases stayed unmatched. The germline V gene encodes CDR1 DFQATT and CDR2 SNEGSKA (reference sequence). This CDR3 region has 16 residues.

This clonotype has ten or more counts. The chain is built from TRBV11-2 and TRBJ1-2; no clear D. The CDR3 has 16 residues. Per the germline V gene, CDR1 is SGHAT and CDR2 is FQNNGV. V lost 4 bases, J lost 8 bases, and 23 bases lay in between. The CDR3 nucleotides are TGTGCCAGCAGCTCACCCAGATTTGTACAGAAGGAGGGCTACACCTTC. Protein product: CASSSPRFVQKEGYTF.

This chain connects TRBV20-1 to TRBJ2-3; 8 bases map to TRBD2. The CDR3 has 14 residues. V trimming: 6 bases; J trimming: 0 bases; junction bases outside the gene matches: 5. CDR1 is DFQATT, CDR2 SNEGSKA, per germline (reference sequence). The CDR3 coding sequence is TGCAGTGCCACCACTAGCGGAAGCACAGATACGCAGTATTTT. Translating gives CSATTSGSTDTQYF.

A remark on this clonotype: Given a much more abundant clone one base away, this may be a read error. V is TRBV7-2 and J is TRBJ2-3; D not resolved. Trimming removed 1 base at V and 5 bases at J, with 1 base between. Germline V lookup: CDR1 SGHTA, CDR2 FQGNSA. The CDR3 length is 11 residues. CDR3 loop: CASSLEDTQYF. The CDR3 DNA sequence: TGTGCCAGCAGCTTAGAAGATACGCAGTATTTT.

This clonotype was counted only a few times. The CDR3 region has the DNA TGTGCCAGCAGTTTACAGGGAGTAGGCTCACCCCTCCACTTT. Translated, it gives CASSLQGVGSPLHF. This sequence joins TRBV6-6 and TRBJ1-6; D perhaps matches TRBD1 (6 bases). Germline values: CDR1 MNHNY, CDR2 SVGAGI (reference sequence). This CDR3 region has 14 residues. The germline V and J ends were trimmed by 4 bases and 10 bases, with 14 bases remaining between them.

V gene TRBV20-1 combines with J gene TRBJ2-4; D gene ambiguous. The germline V and J ends were trimmed by 1 base and 3 bases, with 16 bases remaining between them. This CDR3 has 16 amino acids. The germline gives CDR1 DFQATT, CDR2 SNEGSKA (reference sequence). The CDR3 sequence is CSARAPFAPLKNIQYF. DNA of the CDR3: TGCAGTGCTAGAGCCCCCTTTGCGCCCCTCAAAAACATTCAGTACTTC.

This clonotype has ten or more counts. The J gene is TRBJ2-1, the V gene TRBV5-1, with TRBD1 matching over 8 bases. V dropped 3 bases and J dropped 7; count of bases not matched to a gene: 6. The CDR3 runs to 14 residues. From germline, CDR1 is SGHRS and CDR2 YFSETQ. The CDR3 DNA follows: TGCGCCAGCAGCTCCCAGGGGGCGCTGAATGAGCAGTTCTTC. Its translation is CASSSQGALNEQFF.

This clonotype has a handful of counts. The chain recombines TRBV15 with TRBJ2-1; TRBD1 agrees at 7 bases. The CDR3 covers 14 residues. Germline lookup yields CDR1 LNHNV and CDR2 YYDKDF (reference sequence). V lost 8 bases, J lost 7 bases, and 11 bases stayed unmatched. CDR3 in amino acids: CATLGQDLGNEQFF. CDR3 nucleotides: TGTGCCACCCTCGGACAGGACCTTGGGAATGAGCAGTTCTTC. The entire variable domain, with the rest obtained from reference TRBV15 and TRBJ2-1, is as follows: DAMVIQNPRYQVTQFGKPVTLSCSQTLNHNVMYWYQQKSSQAPKLLFHYYDKDFNNEADTPDNFQSRRPNTSFCFLDIRSPGLGDTAMYLCATLGQDLGNEQFFGPGTRLTVL.

The chain has TRBV28 and TRBJ1-6; D perhaps matches TRBD1 (5 bases). This CDR3 contains 14 residues. The ends were cut back, 4 bases at V and 7 bases at J, with 11 bases in the middle. Germline V gene data show CDR1 as MDHEN and CDR2 as SYDVKM. The CDR3 DNA reads as TGTGCCAGCAGTTATCAGGGCGGAAATTCACCCCTCCACTTT. This gives the protein CASSYQGGNSPLHF.

As for this clonotype: Mismatch with germline at one junction end may stem from a read error. The chain carries TRBV27 and TRBJ2-1; D is unresolved. Germline lookup yields CDR1 MNHEY and CDR2 SMNVEV (reference sequence). This CDR3 region has 13 residues. CDR3 sequence (DNA): TGTGCCAGCAGTTTATCTAGGGCCAATGAGGAGTTCTTC. Protein sequence: CASSLSRANEEFF.

This chain connects TRBV29-1 to TRBJ1-3, with 7 bases that match TRBD1. The CDR3 contains 13 residues. Germline values: CDR1 SQVTM, CDR2 ANQGSEA. Trimming removed 2 bases from V and 2 bases from J; junction bases left unmatched: 0. CDR3 protein: CSVEQGAGNTIYF. For the CDR3, the DNA is TGCAGCGTTGAACAGGGGGCTGGAAACACCATATATTTT.

This clonotype was seen many times. CDR3 bases: TGTGCCAGCAACGGGGGGCCCGGGAATGAGCAGTTCTTC. Protein product: CASNGGPGNEQFF. This chain connects TRBV14 to TRBJ2-1, with TRBD2 as a possible D gene (7 bases). This CDR3 spans 13 amino acids. V shed 7 bases and J shed 7 bases, with 14 bases lying between them. Germline V gene lookup returns CDR1 SGHDN and CDR2 FVKESK.

This clonotype was detected many times. The V and J genes are TRBV20-1 and TRBJ1-4; D is possibly TRBD1 (5 bases). The length of the CDR3 is 13 residues. CDR1 is DFQATT, CDR2 SNEGSKA, per germline (reference sequence). V lost 3 bases and J lost 8, with 13 bases in between. In nucleotides, the CDR3 is TGCAGTGCTAGTTGGGGCAGGGCCGAAAAACTGTTTTTT. Translating gives CSASWGRAEKLFF.

On this clonotype: One junction end disagrees with the germline gene, perhaps due to a read error. The CDR3 is CGASNAGRTYEQYF. The CDR3 DNA sequence: TGCGGTGCTAGTAACGCAGGGAGGACCTACGAGCAGTACTTC. J is TRBJ2-7 and V is TRBV20-1, with a tentative D call TRBD2 (6 bases). This CDR3 spans 14 amino acids. The germline V gene encodes CDR1 DFQATT and CDR2 SNEGSKA (reference sequence).

V and J are TRBV7-9 and TRBJ2-1; 9 positions match TRBD2. The CDR3 length is 17 residues. After removal of 4 bases from V and 6 bases from J, the junction contained 13 bases not matched to a gene. Germline CDR1 is SEHNR and CDR2 is FQNEAQ (reference sequence). This CDR3 reads CASSSRLAAALFNEQFF. The CDR3, as DNA: TGTGCCAGCAGCTCTCGACTAGCGGCTGCGCTATTCAATGAGCAGTTCTTC.

The V call is TRBV29-1, the J call TRBJ2-7; tentative D call: TRBD2 (6 bases). In germline, CDR1 is SQVTM, CDR2 ANQGSEA. Trimming shortened V by 4 bases and J by 0 bases, and 10 bases separated the two germline ends. The CDR3 runs to 13 residues. CDR3 amino acids: CSVVVGGSYEQYF. In DNA form, the CDR3 reads TGCAGCGTTGTAGTCGGGGGCTCCTACGAGCAGTACTTC.

The V and J genes are TRBV30 and TRBJ2-5; 7 positions match TRBD2. In germline, CDR1 is GTSNPN, CDR2 SVGIG (reference sequence). The CDR3 runs 12 residues. After removal of 6 bases from V and 5 bases from J, the junction contained 6 bases not matched to a gene. CDR3 sequence (DNA): TGTGCCTGTAGCCTGGGAGGGGAGACCCAGTACTTC. Translating gives CACSLGGETQYF.

With respect to this clonotype: Germline and junction disagree at one end, which may indicate a read error. CDR3: CASSLRQGGYEQHF. CDR3 nucleotides: TGTGCCAGCAGCTTAAGGCAGGGTGGCTACGAGCAGCACTTC. The chain uses TRBV7-6 and TRBJ2-7; D is perhaps TRBD1 (5 bases). Germline lookup yields CDR1 SGHVS and CDR2 FNYEAQ. This CDR3 has 14 amino acids.

The chain joins TRBV4-1 to TRBJ2-7; D is perhaps TRBD1 (5 bases). CDR1 and CDR2 (germline): MGHRA, YSYEKL. CDR3 size: 13 residues. Trimming cost V 3 bases and J 4 bases, with 10 bases left between them. Written as DNA, the CDR3 is TGCGCCAGCAGCCAGGGGCAGAGGTACGAGCAGTACTTC. This sequence encodes CASSQGQRYEQYF.

This clonotype was picked up many times. The chain recombines TRBV3-1 with TRBJ2-3; tentatively, D is TRBD1 or TRBD2 (5 bases each). The V end was cut by 4 bases, the J end by 1 base, with 12 bases between. Germline V lookup: CDR1 LGHDT, CDR2 YNNKEL (reference sequence). The CDR3 runs 15 residues. In DNA, the CDR3 is TGTGCCAGCAGCCCCCTGGGACCGGGCACAGATACGCAGTATTTT. As protein: CASSPLGPGTDTQYF.

The J gene is TRBJ2-5, the V gene TRBV12-3 or TRBV12-4, with TRBD2 identical over 10 bases. V gave up 5 bases and J gave up 1 base; unmatched junction bases: 13. CDR3 length: 18 residues. Here the CDR3 DNA reads TGTGCCAGCAGTCCCTTCCCTCCGGGACTAGCGACCCAAGAGACCCAGTACTTC. It codes for CASSPFPPGLATQETQYF.

V is TRBV5-6 and J is TRBJ2-5; D uncertain. V shed 0 bases and J shed 0 bases, with 6 bases lying between them. This CDR3 has 14 residues. Per the germline V gene, CDR1 is SGHDT and CDR2 is YYEEEE. CDR3 residues: CASSLGADQETQYF. The CDR3 DNA sequence: TGTGCCAGCAGCTTGGGGGCAGACCAAGAGACCCAGTACTTC.

This clonotype was detected only a few times. The J gene is TRBJ2-7, the V gene TRBV20-1; D remains ambiguous. The CDR3 is 9 residues long. Germline CDR1 and CDR2: DFQATT and SNEGSKA (reference sequence). V dropped 2 bases and J dropped 6 bases, with 2 bases sitting between them. CDR3 region: CSARPEQYF. As DNA, the CDR3 is TGCAGTGCTAGACCCGAGCAGTACTTC.

This sequence joins TRBV9 and TRBJ1-2, with 8 positions matching TRBD1. The CDR3 runs to 14 residues. Germline loops: CDR1 SGDLS, CDR2 YYNGEE. Trimming at V came to 6 bases and at J to 1 base, leaving 5 bases not matched to a gene. CDR3 bases: TGTGCCAGCACCGGGACAGGACATAACTATGGCTACACCTTC. Encoded protein: CASTGTGHNYGYTF.